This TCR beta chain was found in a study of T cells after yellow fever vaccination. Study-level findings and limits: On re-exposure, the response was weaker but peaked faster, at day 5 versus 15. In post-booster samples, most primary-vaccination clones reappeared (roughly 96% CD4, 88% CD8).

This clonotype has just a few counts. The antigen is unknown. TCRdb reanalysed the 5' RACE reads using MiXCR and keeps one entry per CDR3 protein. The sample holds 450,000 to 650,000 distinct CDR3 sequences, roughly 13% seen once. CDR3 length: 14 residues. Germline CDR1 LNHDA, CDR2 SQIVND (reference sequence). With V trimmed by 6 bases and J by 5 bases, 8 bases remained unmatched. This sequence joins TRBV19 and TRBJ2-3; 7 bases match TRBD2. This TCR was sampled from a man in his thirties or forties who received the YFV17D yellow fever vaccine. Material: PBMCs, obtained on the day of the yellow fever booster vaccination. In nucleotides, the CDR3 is TGTGCCAGTAGCATTAGCGGGTCGGTAGATACGCAGTATTTT. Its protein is CASSISGSVDTQYF.